The TCR beta chain described here comes from a study of cytomegalovirus exposure and HLA in healthy donors. Whole-study context: Genotyping of nearly 400 donors showed that 80% to 85% belonged to the Caucasian-associated ancestry cluster.

Study findings and constraints: TCR beta chains numbering under 200 were designated cytomegalovirus-associated.

The PCR used 60 Vbeta and 13 Jbeta primers. Some clones are missing from TCRdb's copy, which holds only in-frame ones; the method was immunoSEQ multiplex PCR. The table records around 160,000 clones, roughly 74% of them present only once. V trimming: 6 bases; J trimming: 2 bases; junction bases outside the gene matches: 11. Germline CDR1 is SQVTM and CDR2 is ANQGSEA. The CDR3 has 15 amino acids. About this clone: Its antigen is not known.

The chain recombines TRBV29-1 with TRBJ1-2, with TRBD1 matching over 8 bases. This TCR was recovered from a male donor in good health and CMV-seronegative. The specimen was PBMCs. CDR3 in amino acids: CSVEQQDRANYGYTF. The CDR3 coding sequence is TGCAGCGTCGAACAACAGGACAGGGCAAACTATGGCTACACCTTC.